One sample yielded the 27 T cell receptor beta chains listed below, sequenced in a study of PD-L1 blockade in urothelial cancer. Time point denoted: pretreatment peripheral blood. The assay was immunoSEQ multiplex PCR, and TCRdb's table has in-frame clones only and misses some. The sample records some 40,000 clones, around 81% being singletons. The material was PBMCs, obtained around atezolizumab (anti-PD-L1) treatment. These receptors were obtained from an elderly man with urothelial cancer.

Regarding this clone: The same CDR3 can be traced to other DNA sequences in this sample. The chain employs TRBV30 and TRBJ2-5; 7 positions agree with TRBD1. Germline CDR1 and CDR2: GTSNPN and SVGIG (reference sequence). CDR3 length: 14 amino acids. Germline trimming cut 4 bases from V and 3 bases from J; bases unmatched to any gene: 8. CDR3 DNA sequence: TGTGCCTGGACCAGGGGGTCGGGGAAAGAGACCCAGTACTTC. Translation gives CAWTRGSGKETQYF.

CDR3 protein: CASSLGTGDALLAKNIQYF. DNA of the CDR3: TGTGCCAGCAGCTTAGGGACAGGGGACGCATTACTAGCCAAAAACATTCAGTACTTC. The chain recombines TRBV7-8 with TRBJ2-4; 9 bases agree with TRBD1. After removal of 1 base from V and 0 bases from J, the junction contained 10 bases not matched to a gene. The CDR3 consists of 19 residues. From germline, CDR1 is SGHVS and CDR2 FQNEAQ.

The CDR3 region has the DNA TGTGCCTGGAACCTCCATTTGGGGGCCAGAGAGACCCAGTACTTC. This translates into CAWNLHLGARETQYF. This chain joins TRBV30 and TRBJ2-5; D perhaps matches TRBD1 (6 bases). V was trimmed by 4 bases and J by 4 bases, leaving 19 bases between them. In germline, CDR1 is GTSNPN, CDR2 SVGIG (reference sequence). The CDR3 has 15 amino acids.

The rearrangement uses TRBV10-2 and TRBJ1-1, with 9 bases aligning to TRBD1. V dropped 3 bases and J dropped 3; count of bases not matched to a gene: 8. The CDR3 contains 16 residues. Germline assignment: CDR1 WSHSY and CDR2 SAAADI. CDR3 loop: CASSERTGVGHTEAFF. Written as DNA, the CDR3 is TGCGCCAGCAGTGAAAGGACAGGGGTAGGGCACACTGAAGCTTTCTTT.

The V gene is TRBV29-1, the J gene TRBJ2-1; tentative D call: TRBD2 (6 bases). This CDR3 is built from 15 residues. Per the germline V gene, CDR1 is SQVTM and CDR2 is ANQGSEA. V was clipped by 7 bases and J by 3 bases, with 19 bases between them. Here the CDR3 reads CSGGVGGPIYNEQFF. The CDR3 DNA follows: TGCAGCGGGGGCGTGGGGGGACCCATCTACAATGAGCAGTTCTTC.

This chain connects TRBV6-6 to TRBJ1-2, with D unresolved. This CDR3 contains 16 residues. With 0 bases removed from V and 2 bases from J, the gap between germline ends came to 13 bases. Per the germline V gene, CDR1 is MNHNY and CDR2 is SVGAGI (reference sequence). The CDR3 coding sequence is TGTGCCAGCAGTTACTCGGCAGGAAACACGAACTATGGCTACACCTTC. Protein sequence: CASSYSAGNTNYGYTF.

The V and J genes are TRBV10-2 and TRBJ2-1; D might be TRBD2 (7 bases). The CDR3 has 15 residues. V lost 3 bases and J lost 1, with 10 bases in between. The germline V gene encodes CDR1 WSHSY and CDR2 SAAADI. The CDR3 sequence is CASSESGTSYNEQFF. DNA of the CDR3: TGCGCCAGCAGTGAAAGCGGGACATCCTACAATGAGCAGTTCTTC.

V gene TRBV11-3 combines with J gene TRBJ2-3, with TRBD2 matching over 8 bases. The CDR3 has 18 amino acids. Germline V gene sequence: CDR1 SGHNT, CDR2 YENEEA. V was clipped by 1 base and J by 2 bases; unmatched bases: 11. The CDR3 DNA follows: TGTGCCAGCAGCTTAGCAATGGGAGCGGGAGAGTCCACAGATACGCAGTATTTT. Translating gives CASSLAMGAGESTDTQYF.

This clone was counted only a few times. The gene calls are TRBV19 and TRBJ2-7; the match to TRBD1 covers 8 bases. Unmatched junction bases numbered 7, after V lost 4 bases and J lost 2 bases. Per germline, CDR1 LNHDA and CDR2 SQIVND (reference sequence). The CDR3 is 15 residues long. The CDR3 region is CASSRGGTGAYEQYF. In DNA, the CDR3 is TGTGCCAGTAGTAGAGGCGGGACAGGTGCCTACGAGCAGTACTTC.

By frequency in the sample, this clone is medium-sized. CDR3 residues: CASSLHTGELFF. Here the CDR3 DNA reads TGTGCCAGCAGCCTCCACACCGGGGAGCTGTTTTTT. The chain joins TRBV5-5 to TRBJ2-2; D is unresolved. CDR1 is SGHKS, CDR2 YYEKEE, per germline (reference sequence). The length of the CDR3 is 12 residues. Between the trimmed V and J ends, which lost 4 bases and 3 bases, there was a span of 4 bases.

This clone was counted a few times. The V and J genes are TRBV6-6 and TRBJ2-3; possible D gene TRBD1, 5 bases. V gave up 10 bases and J gave up 4 bases, with 9 bases separating them. The CDR3 sequence is 11 residues long. CDR1 and CDR2 (germline): MNHNY, SVGAGI (reference sequence). CDR3 sequence reads: CATWTPDTQYF. The DNA of the CDR3 is TGTGCCACTTGGACACCAGATACGCAGTATTTT.

This chain links TRBV6-5 with TRBJ2-7; 7 nucleotides line up with TRBD1. Per germline, CDR1 MNHEY and CDR2 SVGAGI. The CDR3 sequence is 14 residues long. The V segment lost 3 bases and the J segment 2 bases; nucleotides outside the gene matches: 4. DNA of the CDR3: TGTGCCAGCAGTTATAGCCAGGGGGCCTACGAGCAGTACTTC. Protein sequence: CASSYSQGAYEQYF.

The V and J genes are TRBV5-4 and TRBJ2-5, with TRBD1 as a possible D gene (7 bases). The CDR3 loop spans 14 amino acids. V was trimmed by 4 bases and J by 5 bases, leaving 15 bases between them. Germline CDR1 SGHNT, CDR2 YYREEE (reference sequence). The CDR3 sequence: CASSTSGGPETQYF. The CDR3 DNA reads TGTGCCAGCAGCACATCAGGGGGGCCGGAGACCCAGTACTTC.

J is TRBJ1-2 and V is TRBV27; D call uncertain. Trimming left V 5 bases short and J 8 bases short, with 9 bases between. CDR1 and CDR2 from the germline V gene are MNHEY and SMNVEV (reference sequence). The CDR3 is made up of 11 amino acids. The CDR3 loop reads CASSSAQGYTF. The DNA for the CDR3 is TGTGCCAGCAGTAGCGCACAAGGCTACACCTTC.

This rearrangement joins TRBV19 to TRBJ1-5, with D perhaps matching TRBD1 (6 bases). V was pared by 1 base and J by 3 bases, with 16 bases between. Looked up from germline, CDR1 is LNHDA and CDR2 is SQIVND (reference sequence). The CDR3 consists of 17 residues. The CDR3 sequence: CASSIGWARGTNQPQHF. Written as DNA, the CDR3 is TGTGCCAGTAGTATAGGGTGGGCCAGGGGAACCAATCAGCCCCAGCATTTT. The variable domain in full, completed from reference TRBV19 and TRBJ1-5, reads DGGITQSPKYLFRKEGQNVTLSCEQNLNHDAMYWYRQDPGQGLRLIYYSQIVNDFQKGDIAEGYSVSREKKESFPLTVTSAQKNPTAFYLCASSIGWARGTNQPQHFGDGTRLSIL.

The chain joins TRBV19 to TRBJ1-1; 8 positions match TRBD1. CDR1 LNHDA and CDR2 SQIVND come from the germline V gene (reference sequence). V lost 7 bases and J lost 3; bases outside the gene matches: 10. This CDR3 has 15 amino acids. CDR3 sequence (DNA): TGTGCCAGTAACGATCCGGGACAGGATCACACTGAAGCTTTCTTT. Its protein is CASNDPGQDHTEAFF. Together with reference TRBV19 and TRBJ1-1, the CDR3 gives the full variable domain: DGGITQSPKYLFRKEGQNVTLSCEQNLNHDAMYWYRQDPGQGLRLIYYSQIVNDFQKGDIAEGYSVSREKKESFPLTVTSAQKNPTAFYLCASNDPGQDHTEAFFGQGTRLTVV.

The V gene is TRBV30, the J gene TRBJ2-2, with TRBD2 as a possible D gene (5 bases). The ends were cut back, 4 bases at V and 2 bases at J, with 8 bases in the middle. CDR1 is GTSNPN and CDR2 is SVGIG in the germline V gene (reference sequence). The CDR3 contains 13 residues. The CDR3 reads CAWTRLNTGELFF. Here the CDR3 DNA reads TGTGCCTGGACGAGACTAAACACCGGGGAGCTGTTTTTT.

The chain uses TRBV30 and TRBJ1-4; 7 nucleotides agree with TRBD1. CDR1 is GTSNPN, CDR2 SVGIG, per germline (reference sequence). The CDR3 has 13 residues. J was trimmed by 14 bases and V by 1 base; bases with no gene match: 10. CDR3 sequence reads: CAWSGTGRWFLFF. In nucleotides, the CDR3 is TGTGCCTGGAGTGGGACAGGCCGATGGTTCCTGTTTTTT.

This chain uses TRBV6-1 with TRBJ2-1, with a weak D call TRBD2 (6 bases). The CDR3 is 12 amino acids. Germline loops: CDR1 MNHNS, CDR2 SASEGT. The V and J ends lost 7 bases and 10 bases respectively, with 14 bases between them. The CDR3: CASNRGGQEQFF. DNA of the CDR3: TGTGCCAGCAACCGGGGAGGTCAGGAGCAGTTCTTC.

J is TRBJ2-1 and V is TRBV6-5; 9 nucleotides agree with TRBD1. The CDR3 sequence is 16 residues long. Germline CDR1 is MNHEY and CDR2 is SVGAGI. After removal of 2 bases from V and 1 base from J, the junction contained 3 bases not matched to a gene. For the CDR3, the DNA is TGTGCCAGCAGTTACGCCGGGACAGGGTCCTACAATGAGCAGTTCTTC. As protein: CASSYAGTGSYNEQFF.

The CDR3 region has the DNA TGTGCCAGTAGTGACAAAATGAACACTGAAGCTTTCTTT. Translating it yields CASSDKMNTEAFF. This chain uses TRBV19 with TRBJ1-1; D unclear. Trimming took off 5 bases at V and 0 bases at J, with 7 bases between the two ends. Germline V gives CDR1 LNHDA, CDR2 SQIVND (reference sequence). The CDR3 is made up of 13 amino acids.

This chain connects TRBV4-2 to TRBJ2-1; the match to TRBD1 covers 7 bases. With 1 base clipped from V and 6 bases from J, the junction kept 3 bases outside the gene matches. The germline V gene has CDR1 LGHNA and CDR2 YNFKEQ. The CDR3 runs to 14 residues. CDR3 coding DNA: TGTGCCAGCAGCCAAGGGCAGGGGGTCAATGAGCAGTTCTTC. This sequence encodes CASSQGQGVNEQFF.

As concerns this clone: Other DNA sequences from this sample encode an identical CDR3 as well. V usage is TRBV27 and J usage is TRBJ1-3, with TRBD1 matching over 8 bases. V lost 4 bases and J lost 1; bases outside the gene matches: 6. The CDR3 has 16 amino acids. The V gene's germline CDR1 is MNHEY and CDR2 SMNVEV (reference sequence). The CDR3 DNA reads as TGTGCCAGCAGTTCCCGGGACAGGAAATCTGGAAACACCATATATTTT. It specifies CASSSRDRKSGNTIYF.

The genes are TRBV4-1 and TRBJ1-1; D perhaps matches TRBD1 (6 bases). CDR3 length: 14 amino acids. Trimming stripped 4 bases from V and 2 bases from J, with 11 bases between. Germline lookup yields CDR1 MGHRA and CDR2 YSYEKL. The CDR3 reads CASSPRQVNTEAFF. For the CDR3, the DNA is TGCGCCAGCAGCCCTAGACAGGTTAACACTGAAGCTTTCTTT.

V and J are TRBV5-4 and TRBJ2-1; 11 nucleotides line up with TRBD2. CDR1 is SGHNT, CDR2 YYREEE, per germline (reference sequence). The J segment lost 4 bases and the V segment lost 2 bases, leaving 5 bases of the junction unmatched. The CDR3 loop spans 16 amino acids. The CDR3 loop is CASSLGGLAGYNEQFF. CDR3 nucleotide sequence: TGTGCCAGCAGCTTAGGAGGACTAGCGGGTTACAATGAGCAGTTCTTC.

This chain joins TRBV5-4 and TRBJ2-7; 9 bases fit TRBD1. The CDR3 runs 14 residues. Trimming cost V 1 base and J 7 bases; bases outside gene matches: 6. Germline V gives CDR1 SGHNT, CDR2 YYREEE (reference sequence). CDR3 nucleotide sequence: TGTGCCAGCAGCTTGCAACAGGGGGCGCGAGAGCAGTACTTC. Translation: CASSLQQGAREQYF.

V gene TRBV18 combines with J gene TRBJ1-2; 9 bases fit TRBD1. Germline V gene lookup returns CDR1 KGHSH and CDR2 LQKENI. V dropped 3 bases and J dropped 2; count of bases not matched to a gene: 1. The CDR3 contains 14 residues. CDR3 residues: CASSPDRGNYGYTF. The CDR3 nucleotides are TGTGCCAGCTCACCCGACAGGGGGAACTATGGCTACACCTTC.